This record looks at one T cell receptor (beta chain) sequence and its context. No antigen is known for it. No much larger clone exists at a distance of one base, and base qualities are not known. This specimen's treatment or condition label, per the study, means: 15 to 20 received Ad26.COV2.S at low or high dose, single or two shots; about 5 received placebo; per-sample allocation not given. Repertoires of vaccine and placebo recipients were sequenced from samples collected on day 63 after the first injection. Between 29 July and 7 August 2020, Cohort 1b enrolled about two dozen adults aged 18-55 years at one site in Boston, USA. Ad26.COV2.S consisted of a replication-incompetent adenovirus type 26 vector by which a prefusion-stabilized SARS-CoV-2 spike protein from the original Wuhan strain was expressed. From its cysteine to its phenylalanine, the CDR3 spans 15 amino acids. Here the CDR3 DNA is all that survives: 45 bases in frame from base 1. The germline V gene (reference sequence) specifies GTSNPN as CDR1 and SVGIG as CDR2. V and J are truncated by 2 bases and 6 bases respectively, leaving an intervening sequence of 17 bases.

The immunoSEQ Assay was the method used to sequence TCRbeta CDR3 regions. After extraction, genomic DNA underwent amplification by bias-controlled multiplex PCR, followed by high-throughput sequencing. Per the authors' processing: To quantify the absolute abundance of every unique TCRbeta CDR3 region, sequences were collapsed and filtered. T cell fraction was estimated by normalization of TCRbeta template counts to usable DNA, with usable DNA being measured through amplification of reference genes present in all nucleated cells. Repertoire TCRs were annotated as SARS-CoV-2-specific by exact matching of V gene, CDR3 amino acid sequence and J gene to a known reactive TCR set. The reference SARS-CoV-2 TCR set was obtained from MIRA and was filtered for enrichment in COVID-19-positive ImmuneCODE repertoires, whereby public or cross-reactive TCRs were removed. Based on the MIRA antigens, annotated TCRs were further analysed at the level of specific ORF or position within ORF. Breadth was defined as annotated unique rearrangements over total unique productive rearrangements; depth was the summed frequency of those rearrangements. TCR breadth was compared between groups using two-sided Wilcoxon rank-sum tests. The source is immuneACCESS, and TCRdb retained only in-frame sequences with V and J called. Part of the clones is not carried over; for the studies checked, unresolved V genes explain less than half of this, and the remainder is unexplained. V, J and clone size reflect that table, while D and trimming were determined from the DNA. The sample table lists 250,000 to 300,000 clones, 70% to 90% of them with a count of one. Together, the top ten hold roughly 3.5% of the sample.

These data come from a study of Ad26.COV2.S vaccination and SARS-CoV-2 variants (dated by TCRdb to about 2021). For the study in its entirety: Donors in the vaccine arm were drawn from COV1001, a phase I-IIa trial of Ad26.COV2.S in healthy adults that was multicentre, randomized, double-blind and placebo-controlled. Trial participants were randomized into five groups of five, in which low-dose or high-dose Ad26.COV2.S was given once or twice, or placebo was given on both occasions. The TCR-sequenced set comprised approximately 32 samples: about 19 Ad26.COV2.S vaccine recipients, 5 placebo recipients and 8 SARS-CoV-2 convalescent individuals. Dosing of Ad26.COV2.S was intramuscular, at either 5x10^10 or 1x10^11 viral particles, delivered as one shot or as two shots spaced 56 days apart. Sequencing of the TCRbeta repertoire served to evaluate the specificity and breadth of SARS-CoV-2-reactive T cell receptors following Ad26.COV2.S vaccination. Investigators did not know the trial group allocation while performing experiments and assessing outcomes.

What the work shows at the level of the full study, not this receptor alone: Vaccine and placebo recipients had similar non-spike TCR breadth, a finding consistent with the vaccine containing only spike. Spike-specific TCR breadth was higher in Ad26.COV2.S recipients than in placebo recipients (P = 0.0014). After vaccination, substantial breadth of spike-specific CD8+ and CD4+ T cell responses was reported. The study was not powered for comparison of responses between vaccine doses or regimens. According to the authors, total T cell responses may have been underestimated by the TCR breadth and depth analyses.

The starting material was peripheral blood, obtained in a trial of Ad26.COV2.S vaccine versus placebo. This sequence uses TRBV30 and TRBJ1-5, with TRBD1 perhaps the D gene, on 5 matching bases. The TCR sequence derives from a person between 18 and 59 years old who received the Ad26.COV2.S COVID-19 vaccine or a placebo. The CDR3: CAWSLLGELTQPQHF. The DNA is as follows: TGTGCCTGGAGTTTGTTAGGGGAATTAACTCAGCCCCAGCATTTT.